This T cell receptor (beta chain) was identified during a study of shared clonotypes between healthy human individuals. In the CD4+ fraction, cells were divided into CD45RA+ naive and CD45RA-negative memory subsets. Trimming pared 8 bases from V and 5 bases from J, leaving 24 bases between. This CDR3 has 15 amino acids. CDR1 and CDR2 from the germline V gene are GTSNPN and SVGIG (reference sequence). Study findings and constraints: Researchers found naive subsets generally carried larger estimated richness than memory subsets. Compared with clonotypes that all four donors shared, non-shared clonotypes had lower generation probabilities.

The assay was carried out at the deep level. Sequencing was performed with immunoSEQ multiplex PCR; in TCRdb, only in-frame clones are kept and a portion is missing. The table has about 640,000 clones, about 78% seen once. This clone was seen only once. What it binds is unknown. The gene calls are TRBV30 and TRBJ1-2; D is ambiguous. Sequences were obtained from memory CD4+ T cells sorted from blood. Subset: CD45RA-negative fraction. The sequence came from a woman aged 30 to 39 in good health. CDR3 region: CALQAAAALKYGYTF. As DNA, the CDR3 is TGTGCCCTCCAGGCAGCCGCCGCACTTAAATATGGCTACACCTTC.